The entry that follows covers one T cell receptor (beta chain) sequence. Its antigen is not known. This entry comes from a study of T cell responses to AZD1222 COVID-19 vaccine. Using immunoSEQ multiplex PCR, the repertoire was profiled, and TCRdb retains in-frame clones only, with some absent. The sample comprises around 150,000 clones, more than 75% of which are singletons, and 4.1% rests with the top ten. Regarding the study as a whole: Dominant at 160-218 and 743-854, vaccine-associated CD4 TCRs also spanned spike. No day 14 peak samples; only post-peak repertoires were characterized. After two AZD1222 doses, spike-specific TCR breadth and depth rose versus day 0.

V shed 7 bases and J 3 bases; nucleotides not matched to a gene: 5. This CDR3 is built from 13 residues. The germline gives CDR1 SGHTA, CDR2 FQGTGA. The genes are TRBV7-3 and TRBJ1-1, with 7 nucleotides matching TRBD1. The sample in question was peripheral blood, obtained on day 0 of AZD1222 vaccination. The TCR sequence derives from an adult in good health. Here the CDR3 DNA reads TGTGCCAGCAAAAGACAGGGAGACACTGAAGCTTTCTTT. It is translated as CASKRQGDTEAFF. The variable domain in full, with the rest retrieved from reference TRBV7-3 and TRBJ1-1, is GAGVSQTPSNKVTEKGKYVELRCDPISGHTALYWYRQSLGQGPEFLIYFQGTGAADDSGLPNDRFFAVRPEGSVSTLKIQRTERGDSAVYLCASKRQGDTEAFFGQGTRLTVV.